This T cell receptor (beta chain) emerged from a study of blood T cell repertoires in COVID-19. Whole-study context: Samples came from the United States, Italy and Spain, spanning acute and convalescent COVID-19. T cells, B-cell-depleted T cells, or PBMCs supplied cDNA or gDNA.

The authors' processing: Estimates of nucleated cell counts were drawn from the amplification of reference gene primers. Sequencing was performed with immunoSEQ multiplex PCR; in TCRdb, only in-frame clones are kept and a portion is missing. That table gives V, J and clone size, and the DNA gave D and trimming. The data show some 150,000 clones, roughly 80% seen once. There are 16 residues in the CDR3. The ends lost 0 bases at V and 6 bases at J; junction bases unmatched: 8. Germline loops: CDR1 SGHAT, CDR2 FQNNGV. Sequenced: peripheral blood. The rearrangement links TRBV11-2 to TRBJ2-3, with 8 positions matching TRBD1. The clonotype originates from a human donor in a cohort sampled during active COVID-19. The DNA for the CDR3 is TGTGCCAGCAGCTTAGATTGGACAGGGATGACGGATACGCAGTATTTT. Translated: CASSLDWTGMTDTQYF.